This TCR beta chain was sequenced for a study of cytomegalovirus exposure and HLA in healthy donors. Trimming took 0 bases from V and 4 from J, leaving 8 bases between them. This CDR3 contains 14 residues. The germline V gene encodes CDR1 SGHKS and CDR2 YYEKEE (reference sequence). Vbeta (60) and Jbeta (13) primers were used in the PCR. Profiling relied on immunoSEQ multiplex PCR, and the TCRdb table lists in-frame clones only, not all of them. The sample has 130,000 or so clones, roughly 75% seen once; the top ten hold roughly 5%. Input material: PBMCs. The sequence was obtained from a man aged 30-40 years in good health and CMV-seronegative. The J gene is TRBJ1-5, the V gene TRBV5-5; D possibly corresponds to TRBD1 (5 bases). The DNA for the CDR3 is TGTGCCAGCAGCTTGGTGGGGGGAAATCAGCCCCAGCATTTT. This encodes CASSLVGGNQPQHF.